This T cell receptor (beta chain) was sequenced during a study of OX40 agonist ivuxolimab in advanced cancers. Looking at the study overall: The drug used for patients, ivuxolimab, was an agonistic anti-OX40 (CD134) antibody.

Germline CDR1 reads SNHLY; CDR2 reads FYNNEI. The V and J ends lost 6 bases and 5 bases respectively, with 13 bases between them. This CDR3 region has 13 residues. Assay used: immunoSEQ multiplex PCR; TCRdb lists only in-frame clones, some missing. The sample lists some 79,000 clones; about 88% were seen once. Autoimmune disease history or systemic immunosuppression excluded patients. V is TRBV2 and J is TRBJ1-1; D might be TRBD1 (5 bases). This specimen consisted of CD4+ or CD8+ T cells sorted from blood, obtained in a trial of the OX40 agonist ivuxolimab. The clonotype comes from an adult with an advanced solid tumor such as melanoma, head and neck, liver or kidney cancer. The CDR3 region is CASSGQGETEAFF. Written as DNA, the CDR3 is TGTGCCAGCAGCGGGCAGGGTGAGACTGAAGCTTTCTTT. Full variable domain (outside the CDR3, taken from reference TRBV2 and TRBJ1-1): EPEVTQTPSHQVTQMGQEVILRCVPISNHLYFYWYRQILGQKVEFLVSFYNNEISEKSEIFDDQFSVERPDGSNFTLKIRSTKLEDSAMYFCASSGQGETEAFFGQGTRLTVV.